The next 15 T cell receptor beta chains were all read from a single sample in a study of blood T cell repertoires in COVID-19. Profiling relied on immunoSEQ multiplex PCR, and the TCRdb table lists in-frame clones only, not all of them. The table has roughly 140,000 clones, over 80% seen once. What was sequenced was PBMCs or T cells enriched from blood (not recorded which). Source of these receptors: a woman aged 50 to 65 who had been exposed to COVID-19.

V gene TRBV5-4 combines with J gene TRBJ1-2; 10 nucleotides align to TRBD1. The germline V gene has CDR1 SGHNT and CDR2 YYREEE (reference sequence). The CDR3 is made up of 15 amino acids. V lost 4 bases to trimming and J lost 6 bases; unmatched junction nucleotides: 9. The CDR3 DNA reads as TGTGCCAGCAGCAAGGGACAGGGGCCTCCTAATGGCTACACCTTC. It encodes CASSKGQGPPNGYTF.

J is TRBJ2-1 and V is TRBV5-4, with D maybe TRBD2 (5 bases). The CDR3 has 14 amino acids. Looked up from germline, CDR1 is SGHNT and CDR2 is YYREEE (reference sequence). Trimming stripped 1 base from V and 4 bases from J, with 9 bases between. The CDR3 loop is CASSLWSGYNEQFF. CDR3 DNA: TGTGCCAGCAGCTTGTGGTCGGGGTACAATGAGCAGTTCTTC.

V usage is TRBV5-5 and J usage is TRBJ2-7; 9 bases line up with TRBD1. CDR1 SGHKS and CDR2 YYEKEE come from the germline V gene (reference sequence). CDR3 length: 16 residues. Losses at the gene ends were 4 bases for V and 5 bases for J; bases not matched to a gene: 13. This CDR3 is CASSPGPGQGYNEQYF. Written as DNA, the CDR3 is TGTGCCAGCAGCCCGGGCCCGGGACAGGGTTATAACGAGCAGTACTTC.

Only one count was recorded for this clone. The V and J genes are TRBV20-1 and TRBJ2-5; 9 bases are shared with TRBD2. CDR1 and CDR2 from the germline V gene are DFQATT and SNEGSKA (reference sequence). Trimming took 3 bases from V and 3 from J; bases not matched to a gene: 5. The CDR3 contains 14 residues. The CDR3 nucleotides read TGCAGTGCTAGTCCGACTAGCGGAAAAGAGACCCAGTACTTC. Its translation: CSASPTSGKETQYF.

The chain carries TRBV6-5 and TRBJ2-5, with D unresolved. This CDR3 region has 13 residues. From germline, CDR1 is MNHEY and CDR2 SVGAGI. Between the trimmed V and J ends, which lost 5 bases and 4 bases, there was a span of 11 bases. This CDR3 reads CASSLVTGETQYF. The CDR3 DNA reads TGTGCCAGCAGTCTAGTTACGGGAGAGACCCAGTACTTC.

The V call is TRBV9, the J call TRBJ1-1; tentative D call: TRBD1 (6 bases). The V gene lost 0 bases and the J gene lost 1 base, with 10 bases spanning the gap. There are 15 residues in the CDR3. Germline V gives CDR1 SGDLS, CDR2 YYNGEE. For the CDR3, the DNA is TGTGCCAGCAGCGTAGCTACAGGGACGAACACTGAAGCTTTCTTT. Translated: CASSVATGTNTEAFF. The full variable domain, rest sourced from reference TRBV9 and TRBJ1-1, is DSGVTQTPKHLITATGQRVTLRCSPRSGDLSVYWYQQSLDQGLQFLIQYYNGEERAKGNILERFSAQQFPDLHSELNLSSLELGDSALYFCASSVATGTNTEAFFGQGTRLTVV.

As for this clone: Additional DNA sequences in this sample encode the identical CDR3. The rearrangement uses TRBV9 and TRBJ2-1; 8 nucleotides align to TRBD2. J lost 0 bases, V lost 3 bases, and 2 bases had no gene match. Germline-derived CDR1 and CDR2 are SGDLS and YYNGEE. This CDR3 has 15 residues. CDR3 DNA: TGTGCCAGCAGCGCAAGCGGGAGCTCCTACAATGAGCAGTTCTTC. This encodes CASSASGSSYNEQFF.

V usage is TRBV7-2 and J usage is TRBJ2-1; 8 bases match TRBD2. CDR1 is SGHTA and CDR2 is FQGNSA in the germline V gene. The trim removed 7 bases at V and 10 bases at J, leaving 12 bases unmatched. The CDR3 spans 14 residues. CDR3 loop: CASTRGGWGREQFF. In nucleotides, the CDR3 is TGTGCCAGCACCCGGGGGGGCTGGGGTAGGGAGCAGTTCTTC.

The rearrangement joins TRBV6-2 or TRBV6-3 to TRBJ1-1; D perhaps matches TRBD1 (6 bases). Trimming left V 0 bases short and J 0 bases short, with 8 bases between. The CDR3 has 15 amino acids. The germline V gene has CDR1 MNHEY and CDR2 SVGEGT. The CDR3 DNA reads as TGTGCCAGCAGTTACTCGAACAGGGTGAACACTGAAGCTTTCTTT. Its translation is CASSYSNRVNTEAFF.

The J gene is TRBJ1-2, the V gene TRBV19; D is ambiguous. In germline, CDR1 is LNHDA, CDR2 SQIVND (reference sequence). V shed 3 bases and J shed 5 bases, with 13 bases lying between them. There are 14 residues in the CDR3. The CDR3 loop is CASSIAGGSYGYTF. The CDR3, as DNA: TGTGCCAGTAGTATCGCGGGAGGGTCGTATGGCTACACCTTC.

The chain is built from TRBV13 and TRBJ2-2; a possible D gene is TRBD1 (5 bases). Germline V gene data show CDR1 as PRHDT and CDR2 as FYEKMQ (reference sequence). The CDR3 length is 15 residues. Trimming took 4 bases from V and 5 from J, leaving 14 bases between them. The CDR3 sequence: CASSWGGDATGELFF. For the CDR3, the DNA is TGTGCCAGCAGCTGGGGCGGAGACGCGACCGGGGAGCTGTTTTTT.

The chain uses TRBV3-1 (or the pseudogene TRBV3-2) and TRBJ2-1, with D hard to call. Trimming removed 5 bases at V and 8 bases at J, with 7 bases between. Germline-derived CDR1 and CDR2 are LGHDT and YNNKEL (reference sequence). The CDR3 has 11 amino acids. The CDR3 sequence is CASSFLDEQFF. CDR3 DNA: TGTGCCAGCAGCTTTCTCGATGAGCAGTTCTTC.

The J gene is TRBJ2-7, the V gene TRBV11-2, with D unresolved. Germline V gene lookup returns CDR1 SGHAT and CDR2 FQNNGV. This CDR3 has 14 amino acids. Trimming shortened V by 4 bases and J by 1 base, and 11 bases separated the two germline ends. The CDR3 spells CASSSDPGSYEQYF. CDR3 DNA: TGTGCCAGCAGCTCTGATCCAGGTTCCTACGAGCAGTACTTC. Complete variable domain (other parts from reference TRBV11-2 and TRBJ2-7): EAGVAQSPRYKIIEKRQSVAFWCNPISGHATLYWYQQILGQGPKLLIQFQNNGVVDDSQLPKDRFSAERLKGVDSTLKIQPAKLEDSAVYLCASSSDPGSYEQYFGPGTRLTVT.

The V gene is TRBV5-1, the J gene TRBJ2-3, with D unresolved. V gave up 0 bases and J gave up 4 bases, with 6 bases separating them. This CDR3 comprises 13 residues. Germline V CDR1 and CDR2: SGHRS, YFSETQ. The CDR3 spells CASSLALADTQYF. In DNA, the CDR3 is TGCGCCAGCAGCTTGGCGCTAGCAGATACGCAGTATTTT. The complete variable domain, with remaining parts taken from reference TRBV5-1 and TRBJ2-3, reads KAGVTQTPRYLIKTRGQQVTLSCSPISGHRSVSWYQQTPGQGLQFLFEYFSETQRNKGNFPGRFSGRQFSNSRSEMNVSTLELGDSALYLCASSLALADTQYFGPGTRLTVL.

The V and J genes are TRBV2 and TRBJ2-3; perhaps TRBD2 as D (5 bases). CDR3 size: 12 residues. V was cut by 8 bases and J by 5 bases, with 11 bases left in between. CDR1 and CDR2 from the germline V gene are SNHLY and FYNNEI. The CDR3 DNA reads TGTGCCAGCCGCGGGCCGGGAGATACGCAGTATTTT. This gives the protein CASRGPGDTQYF. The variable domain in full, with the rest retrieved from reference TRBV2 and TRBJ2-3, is EPEVTQTPSHQVTQMGQEVILRCVPISNHLYFYWYRQILGQKVEFLVSFYNNEISEKSEIFDDQFSVERPDGSNFTLKIRSTKLEDSAMYFCASRGPGDTQYFGPGTRLTVL.